This section outlines one T cell receptor beta chain sequence together with its context. Its target is unknown. Repertoires were generated with immunoSEQ multiplex PCR, while TCRdb's copy carries only in-frame clones and drops some. The sample gives tens of thousands of clones, roughly four fifths of which show up once; roughly a fifth is in the top ten. This CDR3 spans 15 amino acids. V was pared by 6 bases and J by 0 bases, with 11 bases between. Germline CDR1 reads MNHEY; CDR2 reads SMNVEV (reference sequence). The sample comes from a study of OX40 agonist ivuxolimab in advanced cancers. Broader study findings: On average, a greater number of expanded clones characterised CD8+ T cells relative to CD4+.

The gene calls are TRBV27 and TRBJ2-2; tentative D call: TRBD2 (6 bases). Sequences were derived from CD4+ or CD8+ T cells sorted from blood, sampled in a trial of the OX40 agonist ivuxolimab. This sequence was found in an adult with an advanced solid tumor such as melanoma, head and neck, liver or kidney cancer. CDR3 protein: CASRRIAANTGELFF. The CDR3 DNA follows: TGTGCCAGCAGGAGAATAGCGGCGAACACCGGGGAGCTGTTTTTT.